This T cell receptor beta chain was retrieved from a study of post-analysis software for immune sequencing data. Study details: The study covered relapsing-remitting, secondary progressive and progressive-relapsing courses of multiple sclerosis. Findings and limits, study-wide: Patients used about five TRBV segments, including TRBV5-6, TRBV5-1 and TRBV20-1, more often than controls.

The V gene's germline CDR1 is LNHNV and CDR2 YYDKDF (reference sequence). This CDR3 has 15 residues. Unmatched junction bases numbered 5, after V lost 2 bases and J lost 4 bases. Presence of unique molecular identifiers characterized the TCR beta cDNA libraries. T cells numbering roughly 1 to 10 million yielded 500,000 to 550,000 cDNA molecules. TCRdb used MiXCR to reprocess the PCR reads, holding one entry per CDR3 protein. The sample shows some 260,000 distinct CDR3 sequences, 35% to 45% of them seen only once. This clonotype was seen many times. Its antigen is not known. Specimen: blood. The TCR comes from a girl under 18 with multiple sclerosis. This rearrangement joins TRBV15 to TRBJ2-5; TRBD2 matches 9 bases. The CDR3 protein is CATSRPAGGPETQYF. Here the CDR3 DNA reads TGTGCCACCAGCAGACCAGCGGGAGGCCCAGAGACCCAGTACTTC.